This T cell receptor beta chain comes out of a study of post-analysis software for immune sequencing data. For the study at large: Disease courses included relapsing-remitting, secondary progressive and progressive-relapsing multiple sclerosis. Study observations and caveats: Those samples that were prepared in the same batch co-clustered strongly by F measure. Significantly lower normalized Chao1 diversity was found in patients with multiple sclerosis relative to controls. TRBV segments more frequent in patients than in controls numbered several and included TRBV5-6, TRBV5-1 and TRBV20-1.

Libraries were made from TCR beta cDNA, and they carried unique molecular identifiers. From around 1 to 10 million T cells, hundreds of thousands of cDNA molecules were obtained. One entry per CDR3 protein results from TCRdb running MiXCR on the PCR reads. Of approximately 630,000 distinct CDR3 sequences listed, about 60% are singletons. In the case of this clonotype: What it binds is unknown.

The germline V gene has CDR1 SGHRS and CDR2 YFSETQ. V was shortened by 3 bases and J by 4 bases, with 13 bases between the two germline ends. The CDR3 extends over 14 amino acids. This chain joins TRBV5-1 and TRBJ1-1, with no clear D. This receptor was taken from a girl aged 2 to 10 with multiple sclerosis. The sample comprised blood. CDR3 sequence: CASSSAGMGTEAFF. The DNA for the CDR3 is TGCGCCAGCAGCTCCGCGGGGATGGGCACTGAAGCTTTCTTT.